Presented here are 25 T cell receptor beta chains from one specimen sequenced in a study of OX40 agonist ivuxolimab in advanced cancers. The data were produced by immunoSEQ multiplex PCR, yet TCRdb's version contains in-frame clones alone and is incomplete. Among under 80,000 clones listed, 93% were seen once. Here the sequenced sample was CD4+ or CD8+ T cells sorted from blood, taken in a trial of the OX40 agonist ivuxolimab. These receptors were collected from an adult with an advanced solid tumor such as melanoma, head and neck, liver or kidney cancer.

This rearrangement joins TRBV29-1 to TRBJ2-3, with D perhaps matching TRBD2 (5 bases). Germline CDR1 SQVTM, CDR2 ANQGSEA. V lost 3 bases to trimming and J lost 8 bases, with 6 bases between them. CDR3 length equals 10 residues. CDR3 loop: CSVDGGTQYF. For the CDR3, the DNA is TGCAGCGTTGATGGAGGTACGCAGTATTTT.

This chain uses TRBV4-1 with TRBJ2-5; 9 bases match TRBD1. V shed 2 bases, J shed 5 bases, and the junction held 3 bases outside the gene matches. This CDR3 is built from 14 residues. The V gene's germline CDR1 is MGHRA and CDR2 YSYEKL. The CDR3 loop reads CASSQTGGGETQYF. CDR3 DNA: TGCGCCAGCAGCCAAACAGGGGGCGGGGAGACCCAGTACTTC.

This clone is a singleton in its sample. V is TRBV30 and J is TRBJ1-4; 7 bases are a match to TRBD1. Per the germline V gene, CDR1 is GTSNPN and CDR2 is SVGIG (reference sequence). With 1 base clipped from V and 4 bases from J, the junction kept 6 bases outside the gene matches. The CDR3 has 15 residues. CDR3 protein: CAWSAWDSVNEKLFF. DNA for the CDR3: TGTGCCTGGAGTGCGTGGGACAGCGTTAATGAAAAACTGTTTTTT.

V and J are TRBV13 and TRBJ2-3, with TRBD2 matching 7 bases. V was clipped by 0 bases and J by 2 bases; unmatched bases: 8. This CDR3 has 17 amino acids. CDR1 is PRHDT and CDR2 is FYEKMQ in the germline V gene (reference sequence). The CDR3 sequence is CASSLGGGGYYTDTQYF. CDR3 DNA sequence: TGTGCCAGCAGCTTAGGCGGCGGGGGTTATTACACAGATACGCAGTATTTT.

This clone was recorded once. The chain uses TRBV5-4 and TRBJ1-1, with D possibly TRBD1 on 6 matching bases. Trimming removed 0 bases from V and 6 bases from J, with 15 bases in between. The CDR3 is 15 amino acids. In germline, CDR1 is SGHNT, CDR2 YYREEE (reference sequence). CDR3 nucleotide sequence: TGTGCCAGCAGCTTGGATCCAGGGGAAATCGCTGAAGCTTTCTTT. The encoded protein is CASSLDPGEIAEAFF.

The chain is built from TRBV29-1 and TRBJ1-2; 7 bases line up with TRBD1. V dropped 7 bases and J dropped 2; count of bases not matched to a gene: 7. The germline V gene encodes CDR1 SQVTM and CDR2 ANQGSEA. The CDR3 spans 13 residues. CDR3 sequence reads: CSAGQQGNYGYTF. As DNA, the CDR3 is TGCAGCGCTGGGCAACAGGGGAACTATGGCTACACCTTC. Full variable domain (outside the CDR3, taken from reference TRBV29-1 and TRBJ1-2): SAVISQKPSRDICQRGTSLTIQCQVDSQVTMMFWYRQQPGQSLTLIATANQGSEATYESGFVIDKFPISRPNLTFSTLTVSNMSPEDSSIYLCSAGQQGNYGYTFGSGTRLTVV.

The chain combines TRBV11-2 with TRBJ1-1, with D hard to call. Germline assignment: CDR1 SGHAT and CDR2 FQNNGV. The ends were cut back, 5 bases at V and 2 bases at J, with 9 bases in the middle. This CDR3 is 13 amino acids long. The CDR3 sequence: CASSSTTNTEAFF. DNA of the CDR3: TGTGCCAGCAGCAGTACGACTAACACTGAAGCTTTCTTT. Using reference TRBV11-2 and TRBJ1-1 for the parts outside the CDR3, the full variable domain is EAGVAQSPRYKIIEKRQSVAFWCNPISGHATLYWYQQILGQGPKLLIQFQNNGVVDDSQLPKDRFSAERLKGVDSTLKIQPAKLEDSAVYLCASSSTTNTEAFFGQGTRLTVV.

The J gene is TRBJ2-1, the V gene TRBV11-3; TRBD2 matches at 10 bases. The V gene end was trimmed by 0 bases and the J gene end by 9 bases; junction bases not matched to a gene: 11. The CDR3 runs 17 residues. Germline CDR1 reads SGHNT; CDR2 reads YENEEA. CDR3 coding DNA: TGTGCCAGCAGCTTAGATCTCGGTAGCGGGAGGAGGGGTGAGCAGTTCTTC. The encoded protein is CASSLDLGSGRRGEQFF.

The V gene is TRBV6-5, the J gene TRBJ2-7; 9 bases map to TRBD1. The CDR3 totals 14 residues. CDR1 and CDR2 from the germline V gene are MNHEY and SVGAGI. Trimming cost V 3 bases and J 6 bases; bases outside gene matches: 6. The CDR3 here is CASSYSGQGLEQYF. DNA of the CDR3: TGTGCCAGCAGTTATTCGGGACAGGGACTCGAGCAGTACTTC.

As DNA, the CDR3 is TGCGCCAGCAGCCAAGAGACAGGGGCCAACGTCCTGACTTTC. It translates to CASSQETGANVLTF. The rearrangement uses TRBV4-1 and TRBJ2-6; D gene ambiguous. The CDR3 totals 14 residues. Germline values: CDR1 MGHRA, CDR2 YSYEKL. Trimming shortened V by 0 bases and J by 4 bases, and 4 bases separated the two germline ends.

The chain couples TRBV6-5 to TRBJ1-2, with D hard to call. Per the germline V gene, CDR1 is MNHEY and CDR2 is SVGAGI. Trimming stripped 5 bases from V and 4 bases from J, with 14 bases between. CDR3 length: 14 amino acids. The CDR3 protein is CASSADGGGYGYTF. DNA of the CDR3: TGTGCCAGCAGTGCGGACGGAGGAGGCTATGGCTACACCTTC.

The genes are TRBV7-3 and TRBJ2-7; 7 bases are a match to TRBD2. The length of the CDR3 is 13 residues. Per the germline V gene, CDR1 is SGHTA and CDR2 is FQGTGA. Losses at the gene ends were 4 bases for V and 3 bases for J; bases not matched to a gene: 3. CDR3 DNA: TGTGCCAGCAGCTGGGGGGGAGGCTACGAGCAGTACTTC. This gives the protein CASSWGGGYEQYF.

The genes are TRBV4-1 and TRBJ2-1; D possibly corresponds to TRBD2 (5 bases). The germline V gene has CDR1 MGHRA and CDR2 YSYEKL. The V and J ends lost 1 base and 3 bases respectively, with 10 bases between them. The CDR3 has 15 residues. The CDR3 nucleotides are TGCGCCAGCAGCCAAGGCGAGGGCGACTACAATGAGCAGTTCTTC. Its protein is CASSQGEGDYNEQFF.

The chain employs TRBV5-1 and TRBJ2-1; D gene ambiguous. This CDR3 has 12 residues. With 2 bases removed from V and 7 bases from J, the gap between germline ends came to 7 bases. CDR1 SGHRS and CDR2 YFSETQ come from the germline V gene. CDR3 sequence: CASSFGANEQFF. As DNA, the CDR3 is TGCGCCAGCAGCTTCGGAGCAAATGAGCAGTTCTTC.

In DNA form, the CDR3 reads TGTGCCAGTATTGGAGGGGGGCACGAAGCTTTCTTT. This encodes CASIGGGHEAFF. The rearrangement joins TRBV19 to TRBJ1-1, with D possibly matching TRBD1 (6 bases). Germline CDR1 LNHDA, CDR2 SQIVND (reference sequence). V was trimmed by 7 bases and J by 8 bases, leaving 14 bases between them. This CDR3 has 12 residues.

The chain carries TRBV19 and TRBJ1-2; D is unclear. Germline V gives CDR1 LNHDA, CDR2 SQIVND (reference sequence). The CDR3 sequence is 11 residues long. Trimming pared 10 bases from V and 3 bases from J, leaving 9 bases between. CDR3 sequence reads: CATKPDYGYTF. CDR3 DNA: TGTGCCACCAAACCGGACTATGGCTACACCTTC.

The gene calls are TRBV11-2 and TRBJ1-1; a possible D gene is TRBD1 (6 bases). Germline lookup yields CDR1 SGHAT and CDR2 FQNNGV. The CDR3 contains 17 residues. Trimming removed 2 bases at V and 1 base at J, with 17 bases between. CDR3 nucleotide sequence: TGTGCCAGCAGCTTATTTCTTCGGGCGACAGGGAACACTGAAGCTTTCTTT. It translates to CASSLFLRATGNTEAFF.

V is TRBV5-4 and J is TRBJ1-1; D is uncertain. Looked up from germline, CDR1 is SGHNT and CDR2 is YYREEE (reference sequence). The CDR3 has 14 amino acids. Trimming shortened V by 0 bases and J by 0 bases, and 6 bases separated the two germline ends. CDR3 loop: CASSLGAVNTEAFF. DNA for the CDR3: TGTGCCAGCAGCTTGGGGGCGGTGAACACTGAAGCTTTCTTT.

CDR3: CASSLGGPYNEQFF. The CDR3 DNA reads TGTGCCAGCAGTTTGGGCGGACCCTACAATGAGCAGTTCTTC. The chain joins TRBV6-5 to TRBJ2-1; D is uncertain. Germline lookup yields CDR1 MNHEY and CDR2 SVGAGI. The CDR3 is made up of 14 amino acids. V dropped 4 bases and J dropped 2 bases, with 9 bases sitting between them.

V is TRBV9 and J is TRBJ2-3, with 8 bases that match TRBD2. CDR3 length equals 18 residues. Germline trimming cut 7 bases from V and 6 bases from J; bases unmatched to any gene: 22. The germline CDR1 and CDR2 sequences are SGDLS and YYNGEE. The DNA for the CDR3 is TGTGCCAGCGCAAATTACCTCGGGGAGCGGGGGATCTCGGATACGCAGTATTTT. It codes for CASANYLGERGISDTQYF.

This chain joins TRBV19 and TRBJ2-3; 10 bases match TRBD2. The CDR3 contains 15 residues. V lost 4 bases and J lost 3; bases outside the gene matches: 4. Germline lookup yields CDR1 LNHDA and CDR2 SQIVND (reference sequence). The CDR3 loop is CASSTIAGGTDTQYF. DNA for the CDR3: TGTGCCAGTAGTACAATAGCGGGAGGTACAGATACGCAGTATTTT. Full variable domain (remainder filled in from reference TRBV19 and TRBJ2-3): DGGITQSPKYLFRKEGQNVTLSCEQNLNHDAMYWYRQDPGQGLRLIYYSQIVNDFQKGDIAEGYSVSREKKESFPLTVTSAQKNPTAFYLCASSTIAGGTDTQYFGPGTRLTVL.

The J gene is TRBJ1-1, the V gene TRBV6-5; D remains ambiguous. Germline V gives CDR1 MNHEY, CDR2 SVGAGI. The CDR3 totals 15 residues. The V end was cut by 0 bases, the J end by 6 bases, with 14 bases between. CDR3 loop: CASSYSRIPDAEAFF. CDR3 sequence (DNA): TGTGCCAGCAGTTACTCCAGGATCCCTGACGCTGAAGCTTTCTTT.

The genes are TRBV28 and TRBJ2-5, with D uncertain. CDR1 is MDHEN and CDR2 is SYDVKM in the germline V gene. The V end was cut by 5 bases, the J end by 5 bases, with 12 bases between. This CDR3 is built from 13 residues. CDR3 in DNA: TGTGCCAGCAGTAATTCGCAATCGGAGACCCAGTACTTC. Translating gives CASSNSQSETQYF.

This sequence joins TRBV11-2 and TRBJ1-4; D is undetermined. Deletions cut 1 base from V and 5 bases from J, with 11 bases between. The CDR3 is 15 residues long. Germline V gives CDR1 SGHAT, CDR2 FQNNGV. CDR3 in amino acids: CASSLGPGWNEKLFF. CDR3 nucleotides: TGTGCCAGCAGCTTAGGGCCGGGGTGGAATGAAAAACTGTTTTTT.

The chain recombines TRBV28 with TRBJ1-3; no firm D call. The V gene lost 2 bases and the J gene lost 1 base, with 6 bases spanning the gap. This CDR3 has 14 residues. Germline V gene lookup returns CDR1 MDHEN and CDR2 SYDVKM. The CDR3 loop reads CASSLLWSGNTIYF. The CDR3 DNA reads TGTGCCAGCAGTTTACTATGGTCTGGAAACACCATATATTTT.